Ten or more counts support the clone carrying this T cell receptor beta chain. The antigen is unknown. In germline, CDR1 is MNHNS, CDR2 SASEGT. Trimming removed 10 bases from V and 3 bases from J, with 16 bases in between. The length of the CDR3 is 13 residues. The data were obtained in a study of regulatory T cells in long-lasting Graves disease. Findings and caveats of the study: Accuracy was possibly reduced by small sample size.

According to the study, TCR beta libraries were built with iRepertoire HTBI primers and CDR3-region Arm-PCR. TCRdb redid the calling of the multiplex PCR reads with MiXCR, one entry per CDR3 protein. The table lists roughly 500,000 distinct CDR3 sequences, approximately 12% of them singletons, with 8% to 10% in the top ten. Described time point: newly diagnosed GD, antithyroid drugs for less than 3 months. The TCR library was made from RNA that had been extracted from PBMCs in TRIzol. These data were also filed under a second study, of T cells in Graves' hyperthyroidism and ophthalmopathy.

The source is a woman younger than 45 with Graves disease. The sequenced sample was peripheral blood mononuclear cells (PBMCs), obtained at new diagnosis, from a patient treated with antithyroid drugs. This sequence joins TRBV6-1 and TRBJ2-7; D is undetermined. CDR3: CATEAGDSYEQYF. CDR3 sequence (DNA): TGTGCCACAGAGGCCGGTGATAGCTACGAGCAGTACTTC.